The sequence of this T cell receptor (beta chain) was determined in a study of shared T cell receptors in the human thymus (dated by TCRdb to the early 2020s). With regard to the full study: The study examined how self-reactive, shared T-cell receptor alpha chains are generated in the human thymus.

A remark on this clone: Which antigen it targets is not known. No base-level quality is on record; no much larger clone is a single base apart.

Receptor amplification or capture employed the immunoSEQ multiplex PCR assay. TCRdb provides this immuneACCESS table in a form limited to in-frame rearrangements. Some clones are lacking; in checked studies, under half of them reflect an unresolved V gene, and why the rest are absent is not known. The sample data list hundreds of thousands of clones, and 78% of these were observed just once. The top ten clonotypes cover more than 0.01% of the sample. The germline V gene supplies CDR1 MDHEN and CDR2 SYDVKM. A distance of 23 bases separates the germline ends of V and J, which lose 8 bases and 3 bases respectively. Measured from the cysteine to the phenylalanine, the CDR3 is 17 residues long. Only the CDR3 DNA stays, 51 bases, in frame from base 1. The same data also went into a second study, on human thymus T cells. Per the second study: In Finland, the donors were immunologically healthy infants who were having open corrective cardiac surgery for congenital heart defects. The thymus tissue came from surgical resects taken out during corrective cardiac surgery. Usage of V and J gene segments appeared to be biased in both the thymic and the peripheral blood repertoires. Highly overlapping thymic TCR repertoires among unrelated individuals were reported in the related research. The study characterized TCR alpha and beta repertoires from under 10 infant thymus samples and a few related peripheral blood samples. Donor ages ranged from roughly 6 to 244 days, and the cohort comprised five or six male and a couple of female infants. Thymocytes were mechanically released from the tissue and were stored as pellets of about 9-33 million cells at -70 degrees C. Genomic DNA was extracted from frozen cell pellets with a QIAsymphony instrument. The immunoSEQ multiplex PCR assay was used to amplify the TCRB and TCRAD loci from a standardized quantity of quality-controlled genomic DNA. The amplicons covered the V(D)J region and were long enough to include the CDR3 and to identify the V and J genes. The commercial immunoSEQ service was used to sequence amplicons on an Illumina platform. Corrections for primer bias and sequencing errors followed previously described methods, while TCRAD and TCRB definitions were based on the IMGT database. Analysis of the repertoires was done with immunoSEQ Analyzer 3.0 and VDJTools and included basic statistics, V/J segment usage, diversity estimates, rarefaction and pairwise overlap. Chao1, ChaoE, Efron-Thisted, Shannon and inverse Simpson indices were used to estimate diversity, which was also estimated on datasets down-sampled to the smallest sample. Repertoire overlap was assessed by strict matching of CDR3 nucleotide sequence, V gene and J gene, and clustering was done by Jaccard-based multidimensional scaling. On average, roughly 740,000 unique TCRB clonotypes were obtained from thymus samples, compared with approximately 82,000 from blood samples.

This TCR came from a boy less than two years old with a congenital heart defect. Donor details come from another sample of the same person, matched by shared clones. This sequence uses TRBV28 and TRBJ1-5; the D gene is perhaps TRBD1, on 6 matching bases. The sample taken for sequencing was thymocytes. This receptor carries the CDR3 CASRSGPTGTHNQPQHF. The base sequence is TGTGCCAGCCGTTCGGGTCCAACAGGGACCCACAATCAGCCCCAGCATTTT. When the CDR3 is completed using the reference TRBV28 and TRBJ1-5 genes on either side, the full variable domain is DVKVTQSSRYLVKRTGEKVFLECVQDMDHENMFWYRQDPGLGLRLIYFSYDVKMKEKGDIPEGYSVSREKKERFSLILESASTNQTSMYLCASRSGPTGTHNQPQHFGDGTRLSIL.